This is a list of T cell receptor beta chains from one sample in a study of regulatory T cells in long-lasting Graves disease. TCRdb reprocessed the multiplex PCR reads via MiXCR and lists one record per CDR3 protein. The table shows 450,000 to 500,000 distinct CDR3 sequences, with roughly 16% occurring only once. The sample also formed part of further work on T cells in Graves' hyperthyroidism and ophthalmopathy.

The specimen comprised peripheral blood mononuclear cells (PBMCs), sampled at new diagnosis, from a patient treated with antithyroid drugs. These TCRs come from a man in his forties or fifties with Graves disease. Both conserved end residues are trimmed from each CDR3. Fields, in order: CDR3 length, V gene, J gene, CDR3 protein.

>13|TRBV30|TRBJ2-2
AWGQGAMNTGELF
>11|TRBV5-1|TRBJ1-2
ASSLGSGDGYT
>14|TRBV7-3|TRBJ2-7
ASSTASSGATYEQY
>14|TRBV9|TRBJ2-3
ASSVGLASSTGTQY
>14|TRBV9|TRBJ2-7
ASSVARTGATYEQY
>14|TRBV5-1|TRBJ2-6
ASSPRSVSGANVLT
>14|TRBV11-3|TRBJ2-1
ASSRRGTSGLNEQF
>12|TRBV2|TRBJ1-2
ASSQQGPYYGYT
>11|TRBV18|TRBJ2-2
ASSPRMDRELF
>10|TRBV6-1|TRBJ2-5
ATKTGGETQY
>12|TRBV7-2|TRBJ2-7
ASSTGTVTYEQY
>12|TRBV28|TRBJ1-2
ASSVTAANYGYT
>11|TRBV24-1|TRBJ1-1
ATMERGGTEAF
>16|TRBV20-1|TRBJ2-3
SARDLASGLSSTDTQY
>17|TRBV11-2|TRBJ2-1
ASSFIGHSSGRVHNEQF
>9|TRBV28|TRBJ1-2
ASSQLYGYT
>14|TRBV2|TRBJ2-1
AIGYPGLAGPAEQF
>12|TRBV5-1|TRBJ2-1
ASSSIQGEDEQF
>13|TRBV5-1|TRBJ2-1
ASSSGLAGGGEQF
>11|TRBV29-1|TRBJ2-7
SGSTGVGVEQY
>13|TRBV5-1|TRBJ2-3
ASSRTSGNRKTQY
>13|TRBV6-1|TRBJ2-7
ASSKGAGFIYEQY
>14|TRBV5-1|TRBJ2-1
ASSGRLAERNNEQF
>13|TRBV7-9|TRBJ1-2
ASSLETGRVLGYT
>11|TRBV10-3|TRBJ2-1
AITGGSYNEQF
>10|TRBV14|TRBJ2-7
ASSQSEIQQY
>15|TRBV20-1|TRBJ2-2
SARDLWDREQRGELF
>11|TRBV6-2/TRBV6-3|TRBJ2-5
ASSLGEPETQY
>12|TRBV11-2|TRBJ1-1
ASSLTGTTTEAF
>15|TRBV3-1|TRBJ1-6
ASSQDTLTAYNSPLH
>13|TRBV13|TRBJ2-7
ASSLGLVSSYEQY
>12|TRBV27|TRBJ2-7
ASSFGTGIHEQY
>15|TRBV28|TRBJ2-7
ASSFPVGRDREYEQY
>11|TRBV18|TRBJ2-5
ASSQTVQETQY
>11|TRBV10-3|TRBJ1-1
AIRDTGGTEAF
>13|TRBV24-1|TRBJ2-1
ATSRTSGKYNEQF
>13|TRBV3-1|TRBJ2-1
ASSQNPGAGGEQF
>13|TRBV28|TRBJ2-5
ASSQGTGRQETQY
>12|TRBV2|TRBJ2-5
ASREGQVVETQY
>13|TRBV3-1|TRBJ2-1
ASSQLAGGPTEQF
>12|TRBV18|TRBJ2-1
ASSPLAGADEQF
>12|TRBV27|TRBJ2-7
ASNPSGRRGEQY
>13|TRBV2|TRBJ2-7
ASRKPGTGIYEQY
>14|TRBV5-1|TRBJ2-3
ASSPGTRGGTDTQY
>13|TRBV24-1|TRBJ2-2
ATSDYGSGTGELF
>11|TRBV3-1|TRBJ2-1
ASSQAREGEQF
>14|TRBV10-1|TRBJ2-1
ASSESGGRDYNEQF
>13|TRBV10-2|TRBJ2-3
ASSTASASTDTQY
>16|TRBV2|TRBJ2-6
ASSRLAGYSSGANVLT
>12|TRBV3-1|TRBJ1-1
ASSLITGATEAF
>13|TRBV28|TRBJ2-7
ASTLGGQGFDEQY
>14|TRBV28|TRBJ1-3
ASRRQGAYSGNTIY
>14|TRBV7-2|TRBJ2-3
ASSVVWTGSTDTQY